Listed here are 30 T cell receptor beta chains from one sample, sequenced in a study of blood T cell repertoires in COVID-19. Only in-frame clones appear in the TCRdb table, and some are missing; sequencing was by immunoSEQ multiplex PCR. Among 200,000 to 300,000 clones, roughly four fifths were seen once, and the ten largest hold under 2%. The sequenced sample was peripheral blood. The source of these receptors is an elderly woman with acute or convalescent COVID-19.

The chain joins TRBV28 to TRBJ2-7; 8 nucleotides line up with TRBD1. This CDR3 is built from 14 residues. CDR1 and CDR2 (germline): MDHEN, SYDVKM. Trimming removed 6 bases from V and 5 bases from J; junction bases left unmatched: 9. The CDR3 loop is CASSGQGGFDEQYF. For the CDR3, the DNA is TGTGCCAGCAGCGGACAGGGAGGTTTCGACGAGCAGTACTTC.

The CDR3 DNA reads TGCGCCAGCAGTGAAGAAGGTCTAGCGGGGGGGCTCAGCACAGATACGCAGTATTTT. Translating gives CASSEEGLAGGLSTDTQYF. The chain combines TRBV4-3 with TRBJ2-3; 12 bases line up with TRBD2. Germline V gene lookup returns CDR1 LGHNA and CDR2 YSLEER. The CDR3 has 19 amino acids. V was clipped by 6 bases and J by 0 bases; unmatched bases: 13.

V is TRBV3-1 (or the pseudogene TRBV3-2) and J is TRBJ1-2, with D hard to call. V was pared by 1 base and J by 3 bases, with 15 bases between. This CDR3 comprises 16 residues. Looked up from germline, CDR1 is LGHDT and CDR2 is YNNKEL (reference sequence). The CDR3 loop reads CASSQGRRQTDYGYTF. The CDR3 nucleotides are TGTGCCAGCAGCCAAGGTCGTCGACAAACCGACTATGGCTACACCTTC.

This clone was counted a few times. V and J are TRBV4-2 and TRBJ2-1, with D perhaps TRBD2 (5 bases). The CDR3 covers 16 residues. Germline V gives CDR1 LGHNA, CDR2 YNFKEQ. Deletions cut 0 bases from V and 6 bases from J, with 15 bases between. The CDR3 sequence is CASSQEGRRSGNEQFF. The CDR3 bases are TGTGCCAGCAGCCAAGAAGGTCGAAGGAGCGGCAATGAGCAGTTCTTC.

The chain has TRBV5-1 and TRBJ2-2; 10 nucleotides line up with TRBD1. Germline CDR1 reads SGHRS; CDR2 reads YFSETQ. The CDR3 runs 15 residues. J lost 6 bases, V lost 4 bases, and 6 bases had no gene match. CDR3 sequence reads: CASSRTGGTSGELFF. In nucleotides, the CDR3 is TGCGCCAGCAGCAGGACAGGGGGTACTTCCGGGGAGCTGTTTTTT.

The chain employs TRBV3-1 (or the pseudogene TRBV3-2) and TRBJ1-1; the D gene is possibly TRBD1 (5 bases). Trimming removed 4 bases from V and 6 bases from J, with 15 bases in between. CDR1 is LGHDT and CDR2 is YNNKEL in the germline V gene (reference sequence). This CDR3 contains 14 residues. CDR3 sequence: CASSRRQRMAEAFF. The CDR3 DNA is TGTGCCAGCAGCCGTCGACAGAGAATGGCTGAAGCTTTCTTT.

The chain carries TRBV7-3 and TRBJ1-1; 8 bases agree with TRBD1. The V segment lost 1 base and the J segment 7 bases; nucleotides outside the gene matches: 14. The CDR3 is 17 amino acids. The germline gives CDR1 SGHTA, CDR2 FQGTGA. This CDR3 is CASSLIAGRGRLDEAFF. Here the CDR3 DNA reads TGTGCCAGCAGCTTAATAGCTGGCAGGGGGCGTCTGGATGAAGCTTTCTTT.

The chain uses TRBV5-6 and TRBJ2-7, with 10 bases fitting TRBD1. This CDR3 has 16 residues. J was trimmed by 2 bases and V by 3 bases; bases with no gene match: 8. The germline CDR1 and CDR2 sequences are SGHDT and YYEEEE. CDR3 amino acids: CASSWVIGQGAYEQYF. DNA of the CDR3: TGTGCCAGCAGCTGGGTAATCGGACAGGGGGCCTACGAGCAGTACTTC.

The chain is built from TRBV24-1 and TRBJ1-2; D is possibly TRBD1 (5 bases). V lost 6 bases to trimming and J lost 0 bases, with 16 bases between them. The CDR3 extends over 16 amino acids. Germline CDR1 and CDR2: KGHDR and SFDVKD. This CDR3 is CATSQLVGETNYGYTF. The CDR3 coding sequence is TGTGCCACCAGTCAACTCGTAGGGGAAACTAACTATGGCTACACCTTC.

This chain connects TRBV7-9 to TRBJ2-7, with D possibly TRBD2 on 6 matching bases. The germline CDR1 and CDR2 sequences are SEHNR and FQNEAQ (reference sequence). V was pared by 6 bases and J by 9 bases, with 18 bases between. The CDR3 loop spans 13 amino acids. CDR3 DNA sequence: TGTGCCAGCAGTAGCCTCAGCGGGCTTGGGCAGTACTTC. Translated, it gives CASSSLSGLGQYF.

The chain has TRBV4-3 and TRBJ1-4; D is unclear. This CDR3 spans 14 amino acids. V shed 1 base and J shed 5 bases, with 8 bases lying between them. Germline V gives CDR1 LGHNA, CDR2 YSLEER. Here the CDR3 reads CASSQGGANEKLFF. Written as DNA, the CDR3 is TGCGCCAGCAGCCAAGGGGGAGCAAATGAAAAACTGTTTTTT.

The J gene is TRBJ2-7, the V gene TRBV7-9, with D perhaps matching TRBD1 (5 bases). Germline values: CDR1 SEHNR, CDR2 FQNEAQ (reference sequence). CDR3 length: 14 amino acids. The germline V and J ends were trimmed by 1 base and 3 bases, with 10 bases remaining between them. CDR3 sequence reads: CASSLGGIGYEQYF. The CDR3 DNA sequence: TGTGCCAGCAGCTTAGGGGGCATCGGCTACGAGCAGTACTTC.

The V and J genes are TRBV21-1 and TRBJ1-1. TRBV21-1 counts as a pseudogene. The CDR3 extends over 15 amino acids. The CDR3 spells CASSKREGANTEAFF. The CDR3 coding sequence is TGTGCCAGCAGCAAACGAGAGGGAGCGAACACTGAAGCTTTCTTT.

V is TRBV6-4 and J is TRBJ2-5; D might be TRBD2 (6 bases). Germline CDR1 reads MRHNA; CDR2 reads SNTAGT. Deletions cut 4 bases from V and 1 base from J, with 13 bases between. There are 15 residues in the CDR3. CDR3 coding DNA: TGTGCCAGCAGTGTAAACGGGAGTCCCCAAGAGACCCAGTACTTC. Translated: CASSVNGSPQETQYF.

This chain uses TRBV5-6 with TRBJ2-7; D possibly corresponds to TRBD2 (5 bases). CDR3 length: 15 residues. The V gene lost 4 bases and the J gene lost 1 base, with 15 bases spanning the gap. Germline CDR1 reads SGHDT; CDR2 reads YYEEEE. The CDR3 region has the DNA TGTGCCAGCAGCGAACGGGATCCACCTTCCTACGAGCAGTACTTC. Translation gives CASSERDPPSYEQYF.

The chain is built from TRBV18 and TRBJ2-1; 13 bases align to TRBD2. CDR1 and CDR2 (germline): KGHSH, LQKENI. CDR3 size: 15 residues. V shed 4 bases and J 7 bases; nucleotides not matched to a gene: 4. This CDR3 is CASSQLAGGQNEQFF. The CDR3 coding sequence is TGTGCCAGCTCACAACTAGCGGGGGGGCAAAATGAGCAGTTCTTC.

In its sample, this clone was seen a few times. The chain links TRBV7-2 to TRBJ1-3; weak D call: TRBD1 (5 bases). Germline V gene lookup returns CDR1 SGHTA and CDR2 FQGNSA. This CDR3 has 15 residues. V lost 4 bases to trimming and J lost 5 bases, with 15 bases between them. This CDR3 reads CASSSSTGFRNTIYF. For the CDR3, the DNA is TGTGCCAGCAGCTCTTCAACAGGCTTCAGAAACACCATATATTTT.

The V gene is TRBV4-1, the J gene TRBJ2-5; 8 nucleotides match TRBD2. The CDR3 consists of 17 residues. Germline CDR1 MGHRA, CDR2 YSYEKL. V was pared by 0 bases and J by 5 bases, with 11 bases of the junction left unmatched. CDR3 bases: TGCGCCAGCAGCCAAGATTCAGGAACTAGCGGTTCCGAGACCCAGTACTTC. It encodes CASSQDSGTSGSETQYF.

The V gene is TRBV2, the J gene TRBJ1-2; D may be TRBD1 (5 bases). The CDR3 is 22 residues long. Germline values: CDR1 SNHLY, CDR2 FYNNEI. The V gene lost 2 bases and the J gene lost 0 bases, with 31 bases spanning the gap. The CDR3 loop is CASSENPPRVQESVSPNYGYTF. The CDR3 DNA sequence: TGTGCCAGCAGTGAAAACCCCCCAAGAGTACAGGAATCGGTAAGTCCTAACTATGGCTACACCTTC.

The chain couples TRBV27 to TRBJ1-5; D is undetermined. V was cut by 6 bases and J by 10 bases, with 19 bases left in between. Germline-derived CDR1 and CDR2 are MNHEY and SMNVEV (reference sequence). The CDR3 is 14 amino acids. The CDR3 loop reads CASSLRAGGLPQHF. The CDR3, as DNA: TGTGCCAGCAGCTTAAGGGCCGGAGGGTTACCCCAGCATTTT.

The chain carries TRBV6-6 and TRBJ1-2; D is unclear. The germline CDR1 and CDR2 sequences are MNHNY and SVGAGI (reference sequence). Trimming left V 2 bases short and J 7 bases short, with 5 bases between. CDR3 length equals 11 residues. As DNA, the CDR3 is TGTGCCAGCAGTTACGACATTGGCTACACCTTC. Translation gives CASSYDIGYTF.

The genes are TRBV6-5 and TRBJ2-3; 9 nucleotides match TRBD1. This CDR3 comprises 13 residues. CDR1 and CDR2 from the germline V gene are MNHEY and SVGAGI. The V gene end was trimmed by 5 bases and the J gene end by 13 bases; junction bases not matched to a gene: 10. The CDR3 region has the DNA TGTGCCAGCAGTCTAAACCGGGACAGGGTGAAGTATTTT. This sequence encodes CASSLNRDRVKYF.

The chain joins TRBV29-1 to TRBJ1-2; the match to TRBD1 covers 7 bases. The ends lost 1 base at V and 5 bases at J; junction bases unmatched: 4. Germline V CDR1 and CDR2: SQVTM, ANQGSEA. This CDR3 region has 13 residues. The CDR3 nucleotides read TGCAGCGTTGAAGGAGCCAGGGGGTATGGCTACACCTTC. This sequence encodes CSVEGARGYGYTF.

CDR3 loop: CASSRQGALDEQYF. In nucleotides, the CDR3 is TGTGCCAGCAGCCGACAGGGGGCGCTCGACGAGCAGTACTTC. The V gene is TRBV6-2 or TRBV6-3, the J gene TRBJ2-7, with TRBD1 matching 10 bases. The CDR3 consists of 14 residues. Germline V gene lookup returns CDR1 MNHEY and CDR2 SVGEGT. V shed 6 bases and J 5 bases; nucleotides not matched to a gene: 7.

This clone appeared a few times. The chain has TRBV15 and TRBJ2-1; 9 nucleotides match TRBD2. The CDR3 is 20 amino acids. CDR1 and CDR2 (germline): LNHNV, YYDKDF (reference sequence). V lost 0 bases, J lost 10 bases, and 22 bases stayed unmatched. The CDR3 region is CATSRDLLAGGPRGTMEQFF. The CDR3 DNA follows: TGTGCCACCAGCAGAGATCTGCTCGCGGGAGGGCCGCGGGGTACAATGGAGCAGTTCTTC.

This rearrangement joins TRBV18 to TRBJ2-1; 10 nucleotides line up with TRBD2. Per the germline V gene, CDR1 is KGHSH and CDR2 is LQKENI. The CDR3 runs 16 residues. The ends lost 6 bases at V and 7 bases at J; junction bases unmatched: 12. The CDR3 nucleotides are TGTGCCAGCTCCCCGGAGGGTAGCGGGGGGCCGAATGAGCAGTTCTTC. This sequence encodes CASSPEGSGGPNEQFF.

The chain couples TRBV15 to TRBJ2-5; 9 positions agree with TRBD1. The V gene's germline CDR1 is LNHNV and CDR2 YYDKDF (reference sequence). The J segment lost 1 base and the V segment lost 3 bases, leaving 9 bases of the junction unmatched. The CDR3 length is 17 residues. The CDR3 spells CATSSMGRDRAQETQYF. In DNA, the CDR3 is TGTGCCACCAGCAGCATGGGCCGGGACAGGGCCCAAGAGACCCAGTACTTC. Filled out from reference TRBV15 and TRBJ2-5, the complete variable domain reads DAMVIQNPRYQVTQFGKPVTLSCSQTLNHNVMYWYQQKSSQAPKLLFHYYDKDFNNEADTPDNFQSRRPNTSFCFLDIRSPGLGDTAMYLCATSSMGRDRAQETQYFGPGTRLLVL.

The CDR3 bases are TGTGCCAGCAGCCCGGGCCCCTCCAGCGGGAGCGGGTACGAGCAGTACTTC. This gives the protein CASSPGPSSGSGYEQYF. This chain joins TRBV5-4 and TRBJ2-7; 8 bases line up with TRBD2. Trimming removed 4 bases from V and 4 bases from J; junction bases left unmatched: 16. CDR3 length: 17 amino acids. CDR1 is SGHNT and CDR2 is YYREEE in the germline V gene (reference sequence).

The rearrangement links TRBV5-5 to TRBJ1-1; tentatively, D is TRBD1 (6 bases). Looked up from germline, CDR1 is SGHKS and CDR2 is YYEKEE (reference sequence). The V end lost 1 base, the J end lost 4 bases, and 11 bases lay between the germline ends. CDR3 length: 14 residues. The CDR3 DNA reads TGTGCCAGCAGCTTGACAGGGAGGGGCACTGAAGCTTTCTTT. It codes for CASSLTGRGTEAFF.

The chain links TRBV27 to TRBJ1-3; no definite D call. The germline V and J ends were trimmed by 0 bases and 0 bases, with 9 bases remaining between them. Per germline, CDR1 MNHEY and CDR2 SMNVEV (reference sequence). The CDR3 is made up of 16 amino acids. The CDR3 region has the DNA TGTGCCAGCAGTTTATCGGCGGGCTACTCTGGAAACACCATATATTTT. It encodes CASSLSAGYSGNTIYF.